A single sample is the source of the 3 T cell receptor beta chains below, sequenced in a study of response to subunit inactivated influenza vaccine. TCRdb fed the RT-PCR reads into MiXCR, producing one record per CDR3 protein. Of over 750,000 distinct CDR3 sequences in the sample, 21% are singletons; the top ten hold roughly 10%. Sequencing was performed on PBMCs from blood, taken more than 4 days after vaccination. The receptors stem from a man over 45 who received an inactivated influenza vaccine.

This clonotype was counted a few times. This chain links TRBV6-5 with TRBJ1-1; the D gene is possibly TRBD1 (5 bases). The V end lost 1 base, the J end lost 5 bases, and 14 bases lay between the germline ends. This CDR3 is built from 15 residues. The germline V gene has CDR1 MNHEY and CDR2 SVGAGI. The CDR3 spells CASSYLGVGYTEAFF. In DNA form, the CDR3 reads TGTGCCAGCAGTTACTTAGGGGTAGGGTATACTGAAGCTTTCTTT.

The rearrangement uses TRBV12-3 or TRBV12-4 and TRBJ1-1; 7 bases fit TRBD1. After removal of 5 bases from V and 1 base from J, the junction contained 13 bases not matched to a gene. The CDR3 contains 17 residues. Written as DNA, the CDR3 is TGTGCCAGCAGTACTCCGCAGGGGGGACCTCCGAACACTGAAGCTTTCTTT. It is translated as CASSTPQGGPPNTEAFF.

This clonotype has more than one count but fewer than ten. The chain joins TRBV15 to TRBJ2-3; D possibly uses TRBD1 or TRBD2 (5 bases each). This CDR3 is 12 amino acids long. V was pared by 1 base and J by 10 bases, with 9 bases between. Germline V gene sequence: CDR1 LNHNV, CDR2 YYDKDF (reference sequence). The CDR3 protein is CATSRVRDAQYF. As DNA, the CDR3 is TGTGCCACCAGCAGAGTCCGGGACGCGCAGTATTTT.